Listed here is a single T cell receptor beta chain. V shed 3 bases, J shed 8 bases, and the junction held 7 bases outside the gene matches. CDR3 length: 15 residues. Germline-derived CDR1 and CDR2 are MDHEN and SYDVKM. These data come from a study of blood T cell repertoires in COVID-19. Across the study: Acute-phase and convalescent COVID-19 samples originated in the United States, Italy and Spain. T cells, B-cell-depleted T cells, or PBMCs provided the cDNA or gDNA that served as material.

Per the original methods: How many nucleated cells were present was estimated from reference gene primer amplification. The data were produced by immunoSEQ multiplex PCR, yet TCRdb's version contains in-frame clones alone and is incomplete. V, J and clone size are taken as reported in that table, and D and trimming were inferred from the DNA itself. The table records roughly 120,000 clones, 85% to 90% of them present only once. This clonotype originated in a woman aged 45-59 years with acute or convalescent COVID-19. The sequenced material came from peripheral blood. The rearrangement uses TRBV28 and TRBJ1-5; 10 nucleotides align to TRBD1. CDR3 sequence reads: CASSFTDRGEKPQHF. CDR3 DNA: TGTGCCAGCAGTTTCACGGACAGGGGGGAGAAGCCCCAGCATTTT. Looking up the rest from reference TRBV28 and TRBJ1-5 gives the full variable domain: DVKVTQSSRYLVKRTGEKVFLECVQDMDHENMFWYRQDPGLGLRLIYFSYDVKMKEKGDIPEGYSVSREKKERFSLILESASTNQTSMYLCASSFTDRGEKPQHFGDGTRLSIL.